This T cell receptor (beta chain) comes out of a study of early T cells in non-severe SARS-CoV-2 infection. Study context: The input, bulk RNA from unsorted whole blood, was sequenced, and chains were unpaired.

Germline V gene lookup returns CDR1 SNHLY and CDR2 FYNNEI. This CDR3 has 14 amino acids. The junction had 3 bases not matched to a gene; V was cut back by 5 bases and J by 9 bases. General study findings and limits: Using VDJdb, the matching emphasized anti-spike CD8 responses while missing private and CD4 specificities.

This clonotype turned up a few times. Its antigen is unidentified. Attachment of unique molecular identifiers to individual cDNA molecules was performed. TCRdb reprocessed the 5' RACE reads with MiXCR, giving one entry per CDR3 protein. The repertoire holds roughly 28,000 distinct CDR3 sequences, 4% to 5% seen once, with around 4.4% in the top ten. This TCR was recovered from an adult who was a healthcare worker with PCR-confirmed SARS-CoV-2 infection or an uninfected control (not recorded which). The V gene is TRBV2, the J gene TRBJ2-1; 14 bases are shared with TRBD2. Specimen: whole blood. CDR3 sequence: CASSKTSGRVEQFF. CDR3 nucleotides: TGTGCCAGCAGTAAGACTAGCGGGAGGGTTGAGCAGTTCTTC.